This T cell receptor beta chain was documented in a study of T cells after yellow fever vaccination. Study results and caveats: One caveat is that FACS-sorted repertoires could contain abundant clonotypes contaminating from the bulk population. Boosting was followed by the reappearance of most primary-vaccination clones (around 96% CD4, 88% CD8).

This clonotype has a count of ten or more. The antigen remains undetermined. In making TCR cDNA, 5'RACE template switching added a universal primer site and UMIs to it. TCRdb called the 5' RACE reads again in MiXCR, with one record for every CDR3 protein. The sample includes roughly 310,000 distinct CDR3 sequences, about 3.5% of them seen just once. Germline-derived CDR1 and CDR2 are SGHRS and YFSETQ. The CDR3 spans 15 residues. Trimming shortened V by 0 bases and J by 4 bases, and 13 bases separated the two germline ends. Material: PBMCs, obtained on the day of the yellow fever booster vaccination. The V gene is TRBV5-1, the J gene TRBJ2-5; TRBD1 might be the D (7 bases). This receptor was identified in a man aged 18-30 years who received the YFV17D yellow fever vaccine. For the CDR3, the DNA is TGCGCCAGCAGCTTGGGGACAGGCGGGGTAGAGACCCAGTACTTC. As protein: CASSLGTGGVETQYF.